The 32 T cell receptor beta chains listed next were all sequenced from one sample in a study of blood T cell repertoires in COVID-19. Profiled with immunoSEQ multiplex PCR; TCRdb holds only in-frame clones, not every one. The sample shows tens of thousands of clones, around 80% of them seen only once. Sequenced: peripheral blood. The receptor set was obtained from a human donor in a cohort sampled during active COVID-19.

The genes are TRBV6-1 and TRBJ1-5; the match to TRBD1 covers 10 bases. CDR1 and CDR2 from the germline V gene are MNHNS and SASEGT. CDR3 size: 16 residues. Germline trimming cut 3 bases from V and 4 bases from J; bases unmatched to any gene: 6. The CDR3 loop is CASSDTRQGANQPQHF. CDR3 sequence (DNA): TGTGCCAGCAGTGACACGAGACAGGGGGCAAATCAGCCCCAGCATTTT.

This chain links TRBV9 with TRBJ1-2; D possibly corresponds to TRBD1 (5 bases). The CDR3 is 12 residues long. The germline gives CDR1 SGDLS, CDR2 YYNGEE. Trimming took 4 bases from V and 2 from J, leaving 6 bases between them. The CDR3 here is CASSPGNYGYTF. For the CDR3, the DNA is TGTGCCAGCAGCCCAGGGAACTATGGCTACACCTTC. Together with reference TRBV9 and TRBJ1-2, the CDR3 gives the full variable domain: DSGVTQTPKHLITATGQRVTLRCSPRSGDLSVYWYQQSLDQGLQFLIQYYNGEERAKGNILERFSAQQFPDLHSELNLSSLELGDSALYFCASSPGNYGYTFGSGTRLTVV.

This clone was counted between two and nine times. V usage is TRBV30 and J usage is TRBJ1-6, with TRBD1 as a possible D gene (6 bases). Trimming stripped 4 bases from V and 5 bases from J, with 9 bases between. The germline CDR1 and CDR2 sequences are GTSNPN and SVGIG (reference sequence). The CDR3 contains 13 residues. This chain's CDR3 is CAWTGDHNSPLHF. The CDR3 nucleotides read TGTGCCTGGACAGGGGACCATAATTCACCCCTCCACTTT.

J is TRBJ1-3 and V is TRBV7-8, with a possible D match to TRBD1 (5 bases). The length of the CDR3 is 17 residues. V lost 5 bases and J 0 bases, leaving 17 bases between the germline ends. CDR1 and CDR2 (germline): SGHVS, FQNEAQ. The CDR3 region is CASSERLQVSSGNTIYF. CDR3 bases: TGTGCCAGCAGCGAGCGATTACAGGTTTCCTCTGGAAACACCATATATTTT.

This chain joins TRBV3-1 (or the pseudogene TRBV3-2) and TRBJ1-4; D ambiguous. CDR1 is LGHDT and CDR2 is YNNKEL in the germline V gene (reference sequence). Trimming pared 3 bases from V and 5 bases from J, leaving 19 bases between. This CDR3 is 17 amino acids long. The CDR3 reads CASSQNLGRDLNEKLFF. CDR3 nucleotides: TGTGCCAGCAGCCAGAATCTTGGACGGGATTTAAATGAAAAACTGTTTTTT.

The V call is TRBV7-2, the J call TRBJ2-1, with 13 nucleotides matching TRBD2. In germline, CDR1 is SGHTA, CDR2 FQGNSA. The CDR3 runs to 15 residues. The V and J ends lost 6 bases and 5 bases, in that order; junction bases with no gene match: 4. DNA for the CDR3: TGTGCCAGCAGTCAGACTAGCGGGGGGCACAATGAGCAGTTCTTC. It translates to CASSQTSGGHNEQFF.

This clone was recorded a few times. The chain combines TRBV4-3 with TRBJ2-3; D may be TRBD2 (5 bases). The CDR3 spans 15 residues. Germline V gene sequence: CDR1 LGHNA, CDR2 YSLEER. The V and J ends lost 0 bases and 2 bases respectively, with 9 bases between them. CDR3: CASSQEPSPTDTQYF. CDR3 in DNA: TGCGCCAGCAGCCAAGAGCCTAGCCCCACAGATACGCAGTATTTT.

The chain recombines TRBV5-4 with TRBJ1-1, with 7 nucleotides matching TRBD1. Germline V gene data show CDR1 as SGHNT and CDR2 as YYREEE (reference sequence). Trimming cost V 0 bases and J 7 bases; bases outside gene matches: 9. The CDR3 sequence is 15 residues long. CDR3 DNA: TGTGCCAGCAGCTTGGGTGAGGGGGCGCGCGTTGAAGCTTTCTTT. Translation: CASSLGEGARVEAFF. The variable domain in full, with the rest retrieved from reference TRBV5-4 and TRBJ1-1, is ETGVTQSPTHLIKTRGQQVTLRCSSQSGHNTVSWYQQALGQGPQFIFQYYREEENGRGNFPPRFSGLQFPNYSSELNVNALELDDSALYLCASSLGEGARVEAFFGQGTRLTVV.

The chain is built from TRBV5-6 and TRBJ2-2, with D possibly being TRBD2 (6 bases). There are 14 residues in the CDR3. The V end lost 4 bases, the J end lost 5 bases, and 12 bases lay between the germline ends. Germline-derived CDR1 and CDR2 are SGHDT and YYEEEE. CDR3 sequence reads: CASSRRAGTGELFF. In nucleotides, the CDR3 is TGTGCCAGCAGCCGTCGGGCGGGAACCGGGGAGCTGTTTTTT.

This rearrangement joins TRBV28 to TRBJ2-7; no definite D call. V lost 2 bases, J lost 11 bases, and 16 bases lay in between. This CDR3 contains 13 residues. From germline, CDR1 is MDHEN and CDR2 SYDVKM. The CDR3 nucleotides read TGTGCCAGCAGTTTACCCGAGACATCACAGAAGTACTTC. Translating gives CASSLPETSQKYF.

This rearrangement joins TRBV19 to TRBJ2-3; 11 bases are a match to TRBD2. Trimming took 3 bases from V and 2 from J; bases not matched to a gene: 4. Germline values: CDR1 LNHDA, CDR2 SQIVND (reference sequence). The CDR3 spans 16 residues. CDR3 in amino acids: CASSMASGGPTDTQYF. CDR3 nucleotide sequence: TGTGCCAGTAGTATGGCTAGCGGGGGGCCCACAGATACGCAGTATTTT.

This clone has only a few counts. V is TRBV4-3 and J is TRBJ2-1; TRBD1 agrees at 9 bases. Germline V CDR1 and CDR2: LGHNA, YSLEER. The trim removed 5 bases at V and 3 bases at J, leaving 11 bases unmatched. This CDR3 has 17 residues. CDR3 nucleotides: TGCGCCAGCAGCTTGGCCCTTAGGACAGGGGACTACAATGAGCAGTTCTTC. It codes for CASSLALRTGDYNEQFF.

This CDR3 reads CASRTGSLEQYF. The CDR3 nucleotides read TGTGCCAGCAGGACAGGGTCGCTCGAGCAGTACTTC. The V and J genes are TRBV28 and TRBJ2-7, with 7 positions matching TRBD1. The J segment lost 6 bases and the V segment lost 6 bases, leaving 5 bases of the junction unmatched. This CDR3 spans 12 amino acids. Germline lookup yields CDR1 MDHEN and CDR2 SYDVKM.

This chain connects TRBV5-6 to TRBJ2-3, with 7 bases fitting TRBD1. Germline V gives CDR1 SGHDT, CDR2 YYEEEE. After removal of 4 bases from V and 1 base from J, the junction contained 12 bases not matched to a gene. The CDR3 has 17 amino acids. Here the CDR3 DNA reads TGTGCCAGCAGCCCTCGACGCGGGCAGGGGGGCACAGATACGCAGTATTTT. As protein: CASSPRRGQGGTDTQYF.

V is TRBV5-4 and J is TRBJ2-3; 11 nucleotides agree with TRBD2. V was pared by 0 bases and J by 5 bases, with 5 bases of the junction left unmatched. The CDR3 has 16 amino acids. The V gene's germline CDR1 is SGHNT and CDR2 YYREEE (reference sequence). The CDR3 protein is CASSLVSGGVGDTQYF. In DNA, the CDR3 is TGTGCCAGCAGCTTGGTTAGCGGGGGGGTGGGAGATACGCAGTATTTT.

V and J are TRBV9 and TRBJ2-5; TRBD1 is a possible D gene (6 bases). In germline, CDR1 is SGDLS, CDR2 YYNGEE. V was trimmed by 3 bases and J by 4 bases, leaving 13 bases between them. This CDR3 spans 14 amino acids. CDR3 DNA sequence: TGTGCCAGCAGCGCTCGACAGGCCGGAGAGACCCAGTACTTC. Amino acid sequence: CASSARQAGETQYF.

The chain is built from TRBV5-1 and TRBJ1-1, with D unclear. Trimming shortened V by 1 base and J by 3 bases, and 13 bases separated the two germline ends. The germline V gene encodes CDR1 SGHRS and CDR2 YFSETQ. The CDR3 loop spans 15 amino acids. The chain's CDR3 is CASSLLGNGDTEAFF. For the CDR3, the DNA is TGCGCCAGCAGCTTGCTAGGAAATGGTGACACTGAAGCTTTCTTT.

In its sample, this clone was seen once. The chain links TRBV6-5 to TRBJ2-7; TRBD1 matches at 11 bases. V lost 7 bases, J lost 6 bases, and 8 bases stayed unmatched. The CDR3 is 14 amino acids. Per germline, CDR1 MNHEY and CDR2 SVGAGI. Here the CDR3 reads CASKLDRGPSEQYF. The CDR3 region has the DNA TGTGCCAGCAAACTGGACAGGGGGCCGAGCGAGCAGTACTTC.

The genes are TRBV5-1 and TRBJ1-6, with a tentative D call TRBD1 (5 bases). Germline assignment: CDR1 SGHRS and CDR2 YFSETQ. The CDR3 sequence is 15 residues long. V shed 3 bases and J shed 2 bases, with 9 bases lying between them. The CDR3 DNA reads TGCGCCAGCAGCTCTACAGGAGCCTATAATTCACCCCTCCACTTT. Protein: CASSSTGAYNSPLHF.

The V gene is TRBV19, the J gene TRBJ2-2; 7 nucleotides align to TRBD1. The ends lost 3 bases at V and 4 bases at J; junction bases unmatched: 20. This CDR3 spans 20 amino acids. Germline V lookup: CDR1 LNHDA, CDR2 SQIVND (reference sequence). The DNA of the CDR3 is TGTGCCAGTAGTATCGGGACAGCCAAAGTAGTCAGAGTACGCACCGGGGAGCTGTTTTTT. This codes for CASSIGTAKVVRVRTGELFF.

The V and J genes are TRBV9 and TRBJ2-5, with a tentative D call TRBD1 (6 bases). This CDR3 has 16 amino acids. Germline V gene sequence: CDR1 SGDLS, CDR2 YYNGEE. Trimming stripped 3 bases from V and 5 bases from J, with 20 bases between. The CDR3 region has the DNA TGTGCCAGCAGCGCGGGACAAGGCGGCTTAACGGAGACCCAGTACTTC. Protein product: CASSAGQGGLTETQYF. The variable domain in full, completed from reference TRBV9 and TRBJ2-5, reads DSGVTQTPKHLITATGQRVTLRCSPRSGDLSVYWYQQSLDQGLQFLIQYYNGEERAKGNILERFSAQQFPDLHSELNLSSLELGDSALYFCASSAGQGGLTETQYFGPGTRLLVL.

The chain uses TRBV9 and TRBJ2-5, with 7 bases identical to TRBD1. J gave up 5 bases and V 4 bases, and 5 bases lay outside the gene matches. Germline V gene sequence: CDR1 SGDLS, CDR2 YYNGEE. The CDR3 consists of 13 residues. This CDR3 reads CASSPGTVETQYF. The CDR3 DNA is TGTGCCAGCAGCCCTGGGACAGTTGAGACCCAGTACTTC.

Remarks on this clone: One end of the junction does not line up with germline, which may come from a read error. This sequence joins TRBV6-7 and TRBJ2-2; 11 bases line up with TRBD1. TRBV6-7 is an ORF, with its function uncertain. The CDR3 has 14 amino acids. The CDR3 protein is CASTGTGGHRGAVF. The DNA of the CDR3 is TGTGCCAGCACCGGGACAGGGGGACACCGGGGAGCTGTTTTT.

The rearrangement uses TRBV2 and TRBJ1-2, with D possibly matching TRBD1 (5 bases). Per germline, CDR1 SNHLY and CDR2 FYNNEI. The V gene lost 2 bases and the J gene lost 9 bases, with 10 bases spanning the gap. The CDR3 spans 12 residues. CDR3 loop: CASSETGGSYTF. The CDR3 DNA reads TGTGCCAGCAGTGAAACCGGGGGTAGCTACACCTTC.

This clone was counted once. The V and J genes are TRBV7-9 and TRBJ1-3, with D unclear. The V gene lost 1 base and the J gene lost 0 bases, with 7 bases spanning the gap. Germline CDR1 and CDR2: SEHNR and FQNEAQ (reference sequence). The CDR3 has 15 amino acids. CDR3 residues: CASSLEASSGNTIYF. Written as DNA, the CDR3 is TGTGCCAGCAGCTTAGAGGCTAGCTCTGGAAACACCATATATTTT.

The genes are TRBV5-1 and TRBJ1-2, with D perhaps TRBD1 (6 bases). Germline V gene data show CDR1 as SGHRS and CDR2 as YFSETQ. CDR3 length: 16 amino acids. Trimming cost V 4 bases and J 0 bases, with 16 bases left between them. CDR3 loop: CASSPVGEGANYGYTF. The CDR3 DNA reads TGCGCCAGCAGCCCGGTCGGGGAGGGGGCTAACTATGGCTACACCTTC.

CDR3: CASSPRDRVTGELFF. The CDR3 DNA reads as TGTGCCAGCAGCCCCCGGGACAGGGTCACCGGGGAGCTGTTTTTT. The genes are TRBV2 and TRBJ2-2; 9 bases are a match to TRBD1. The germline gives CDR1 SNHLY, CDR2 FYNNEI. This CDR3 is 15 amino acids long. The V and J ends lost 6 bases and 4 bases, in that order; junction bases with no gene match: 6.

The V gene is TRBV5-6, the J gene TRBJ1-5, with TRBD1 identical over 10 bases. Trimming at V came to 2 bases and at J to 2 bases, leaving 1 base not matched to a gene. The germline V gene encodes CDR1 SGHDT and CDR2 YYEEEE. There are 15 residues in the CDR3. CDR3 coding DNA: TGTGCCAGCAGCTTCGGGACAGGGGGCAATCAGCCCCAGCATTTT. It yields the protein CASSFGTGGNQPQHF.

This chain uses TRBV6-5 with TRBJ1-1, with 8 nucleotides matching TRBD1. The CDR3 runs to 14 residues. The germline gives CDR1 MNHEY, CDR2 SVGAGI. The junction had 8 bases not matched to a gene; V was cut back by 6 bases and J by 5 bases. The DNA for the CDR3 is TGTGCCAGCAGCTACGGGACAGGTTGGACTGAAGCTTTCTTT. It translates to CASSYGTGWTEAFF.

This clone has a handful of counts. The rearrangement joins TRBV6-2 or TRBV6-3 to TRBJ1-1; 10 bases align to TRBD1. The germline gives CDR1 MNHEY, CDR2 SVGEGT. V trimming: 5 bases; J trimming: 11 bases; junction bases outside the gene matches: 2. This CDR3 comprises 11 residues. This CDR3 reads CASSAGQGAFF. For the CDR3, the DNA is TGTGCCAGCAGTGCGGGACAGGGGGCTTTCTTT.

Here the CDR3 reads CATSEQRRGIGTDTQYF. The CDR3 region has the DNA TGTGCCACCAGTGAGCAAAGGCGGGGGATCGGGACAGATACGCAGTATTTT. This chain joins TRBV24-1 and TRBJ2-3, with 7 bases lining up with TRBD2. Losses at the gene ends were 4 bases for V and 3 bases for J; bases not matched to a gene: 12. This CDR3 spans 17 amino acids. CDR1 is KGHDR and CDR2 is SFDVKD in the germline V gene.

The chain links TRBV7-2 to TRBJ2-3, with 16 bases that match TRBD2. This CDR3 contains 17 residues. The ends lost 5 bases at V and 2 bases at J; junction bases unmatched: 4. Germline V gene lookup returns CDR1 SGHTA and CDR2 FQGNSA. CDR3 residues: CASSQGLAGGTTDTQYF. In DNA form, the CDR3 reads TGTGCCAGCAGCCAGGGACTAGCGGGGGGGACCACAGATACGCAGTATTTT.